The clone carrying this TCR beta chain was observed a few times. Antigen: not known. This entry belongs to a study of T cells in Graves' hyperthyroidism and ophthalmopathy. Study-level information: Upon initial diagnosis and before any treatment, peripheral blood was collected.

Fresh 10 ml peripheral blood yielded PBMCs. General study points: A model using 13 V-J features told ophthalmopathy apart from stable hyperthyroidism.

Using RNA transcripts as the source, TCR beta CDR3 regions were amplified. In the first-round RT-PCR of the TCR CDR3, the HTBI primer set was used. TCRdb redid the calling of the multiplex PCR reads with MiXCR, one entry per CDR3 protein. The sample holds under 650,000 distinct CDR3 sequences; around 16% are singletons and the top ten take less than 4.5%. The clonotype comes from a young woman with Graves' hyperthyroidism. Sequenced sample: blood.

CDR3 amino acids: CASSAGTSKIGELFF. CDR3 sequence (DNA): TGTGCCAGCAGCGCCGGGACTAGTAAAATCGGGGAGCTGTTTTTT. The rearrangement links TRBV11-3 to TRBJ2-2, with TRBD2 matching over 8 bases. The germline V gene encodes CDR1 SGHNT and CDR2 YENEEA. With V trimmed by 5 bases and J by 7 bases, 9 bases remained unmatched. CDR3 length equals 15 residues.